Reported below is one T cell receptor (beta chain). The target antigen is unknown. Starting material of 400 to 600 ng total RNA yielded TCR beta cDNA via a constant-region primer. Amplification in three nested multiplex PCR rounds with slightly modified ARM-PCR gave rise to TCR beta libraries. The first two PCR rounds, around 10 cycles each, used TRBV1-TRBV30 forward primers and a C-beta reverse primer. TCRdb independently ran MiXCR on the multiplex PCR reads; one entry per CDR3 protein. This table has 150,000 to 200,000 distinct CDR3 sequences, 50% to 75% appearing once. This entry is derived from a study of tumor-infiltrating lymphocytes in primary liver carcinoma. Study-wide background: Through surgical resection, the patients' primary liver carcinoma was treated.

Unsorted whole blood supplied the blood RNA, and germline DNA was isolated too. It was before surgery that four milliliters of peripheral blood were collected. J was trimmed by 0 bases and V by 0 bases; bases with no gene match: 4. CDR3 length: 17 residues. The V gene's germline CDR1 is SQVTM and CDR2 ANQGSEA. Notes on the study in general: CD4+ and CD8+ repertoires could not be compared in these unsorted bulk samples.

Sequences were obtained from peripheral blood. The chain employs TRBV29-1 and TRBJ2-1; 11 bases align to TRBD2. The sequence was collected from a man aged 35-49 years with primary liver carcinoma and hepatitis B virus infection. CDR3 sequence (DNA): TGCAGCGTTGAAGATCCCACTAGCGGGAGCTCCTACAATGAGCAGTTCTTC. Protein product: CSVEDPTSGSSYNEQFF.